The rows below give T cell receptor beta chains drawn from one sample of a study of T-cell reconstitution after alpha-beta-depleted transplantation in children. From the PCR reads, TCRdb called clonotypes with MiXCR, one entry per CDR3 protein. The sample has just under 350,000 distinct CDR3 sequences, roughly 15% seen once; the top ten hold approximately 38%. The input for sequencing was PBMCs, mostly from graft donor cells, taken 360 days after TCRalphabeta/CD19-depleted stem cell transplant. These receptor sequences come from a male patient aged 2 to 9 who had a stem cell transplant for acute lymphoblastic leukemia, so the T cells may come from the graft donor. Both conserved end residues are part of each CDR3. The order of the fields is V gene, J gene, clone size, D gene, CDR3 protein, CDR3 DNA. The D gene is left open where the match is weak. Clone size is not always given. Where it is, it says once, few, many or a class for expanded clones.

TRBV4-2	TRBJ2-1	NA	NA	CASSQAPGPPGYNEQFF	TGTGCCAGCAGCCAGGCCCCGGGACCGCCTGGCTACAATGAGCAGTTCTTC
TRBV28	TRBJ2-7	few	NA	CASSYAGAQYEQYF	TGTGCCAGCAGTTATGCGGGGGCCCAGTACGAGCAGTACTTC
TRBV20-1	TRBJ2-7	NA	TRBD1	CSARTGKRAYEQYF	TGCAGTGCTAGGACAGGGAAGCGAGCCTACGAGCAGTACTTC
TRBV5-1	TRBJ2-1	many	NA	CASSSGLYNEQFF	TGCGCCAGCAGCTCGGGACTCTACAATGAGCAGTTCTTC
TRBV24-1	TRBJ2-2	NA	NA	CATSVLTGELFF	TGTGCCACCAGTGTTTTGACCGGGGAGCTGTTTTTT
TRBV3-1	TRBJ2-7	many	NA	CASSQVLDPSYEQYF	TGTGCCAGCAGCCAAGTGCTAGATCCTTCCTACGAGCAGTACTTC
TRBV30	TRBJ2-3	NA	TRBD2	CAWAPGLAGVGTDTQYF	TGTGCCTGGGCCCCGGGACTAGCGGGAGTTGGCACAGATACGCAGTATTTT
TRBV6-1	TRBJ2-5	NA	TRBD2	CASSKGDRTSWQETQYF	TGTGCCAGCAGTAAAGGAGATCGGACTAGTTGGCAAGAGACCCAGTACTTC
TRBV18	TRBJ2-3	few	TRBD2	CASSALAGVADTQYF	TGTGCCAGCTCGGCACTAGCGGGAGTGGCAGATACGCAGTATTTT
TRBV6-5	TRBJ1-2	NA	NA	CASSYQTVGYGYTF	TGTGCCAGCAGCTACCAGACAGTAGGCTATGGCTACACCTTC
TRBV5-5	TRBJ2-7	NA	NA	CASSLLRDAYEQYF	TGTGCCAGCAGCTTACTCAGGGACGCCTACGAGCAGTACTTC
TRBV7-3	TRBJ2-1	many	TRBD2	CASSEVSGDEQFF	TGTGCCAGCAGCGAGGTTAGCGGGGATGAGCAGTTCTTC
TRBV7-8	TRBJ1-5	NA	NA	CASSFLQRNQPQHF	TGTGCCAGCAGCTTCCTCCAGCGTAATCAGCCCCAGCATTTT
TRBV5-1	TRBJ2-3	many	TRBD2	CASSRGRGGDTQYF	TGCGCCAGCAGCCGCGGTCGGGGAGGGGATACGCAGTATTTT
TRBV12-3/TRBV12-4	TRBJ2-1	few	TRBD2	CASTLAGASGSSEQFF	TGTGCCAGCACCTTGGCTGGGGCTAGCGGGAGTAGTGAGCAGTTCTTC
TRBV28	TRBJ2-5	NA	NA	CASSLAPMGHQETQYF	TGTGCCAGCAGTTTAGCCCCTATGGGCCACCAAGAGACCCAGTACTTC
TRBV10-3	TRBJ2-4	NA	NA	CAISEIRENIQYF	TGTGCCATCAGTGAGATCAGGGAAAACATTCAGTACTTC
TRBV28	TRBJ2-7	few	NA	CASSFGSPPYEQYF	TGTGCCAGCAGTTTCGGTAGCCCCCCCTACGAGCAGTACTTC
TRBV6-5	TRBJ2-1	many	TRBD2	CASSYLGTSGNNEQFF	TGTGCCAGCAGTTACCTAGGGACTAGCGGCAACAATGAGCAGTTCTTC
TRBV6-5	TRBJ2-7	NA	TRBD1	CASSYSQDRASYEQYF	TGTGCCAGCAGTTACTCTCAGGACAGGGCATCCTACGAGCAGTACTTC
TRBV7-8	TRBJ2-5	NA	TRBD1	CASSYGDRSQETQYF	TGTGCCAGCAGCTACGGGGACAGATCACAAGAGACCCAGTACTTC
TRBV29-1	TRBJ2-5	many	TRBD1	CSVRTGLWETQYF	TGCAGCGTTCGGACAGGGCTCTGGGAGACCCAGTACTTC
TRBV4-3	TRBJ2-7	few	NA	CASSQDRAGVSYEQYF	TGCGCCAGCAGCCAAGATCGGGCAGGGGTTTCCTACGAGCAGTACTTC
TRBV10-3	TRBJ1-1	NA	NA	CAISESGGGGTEAFF	TGTGCCATCAGTGAGTCGGGGGGGGGAGGCACTGAAGCTTTCTTT
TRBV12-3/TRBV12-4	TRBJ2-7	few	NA	CASSHSQGLNSYEQYF	TGTGCCAGCAGTCACTCTCAGGGGCTCAACTCCTACGAGCAGTACTTC
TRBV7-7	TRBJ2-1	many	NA	CASSPDPIREQFF	TGTGCTAGCAGCCCGGACCCGATAAGGGAGCAGTTCTTC
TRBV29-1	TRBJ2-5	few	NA	CSAVPWARETQYF	TGCAGCGCCGTCCCGTGGGCGAGGGAGACCCAGTACTTC
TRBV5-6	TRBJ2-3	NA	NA	CASTEGLLVPSTDTQYF	TGTGCCAGCACGGAGGGACTTCTTGTTCCTAGCACAGATACGCAGTATTTT
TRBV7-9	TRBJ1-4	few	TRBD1	CASSTWTGATNEKLFF	TGTGCCAGCAGCACCTGGACAGGGGCAACTAATGAAAAACTGTTTTTT
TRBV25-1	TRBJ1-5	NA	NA	CASSGGRYQPQHF	TGTGCCAGCAGTGGGGGACGGTATCAGCCCCAGCATTTT
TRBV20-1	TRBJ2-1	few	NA	CSASGGTYNEQFF	TGCAGTGCTAGCGGAGGAACCTACAATGAGCAGTTCTTC
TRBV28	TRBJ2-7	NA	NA	CASSFLIYEQYF	TGTGCCAGCAGTTTCCTAATCTACGAGCAGTACTTC
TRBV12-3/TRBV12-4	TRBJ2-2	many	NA	CASSLGGAGHGELFF	TGTGCCAGCAGTTTAGGGGGGGCGGGTCACGGGGAGCTGTTTTTT
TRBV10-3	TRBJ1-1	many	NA	CAISEFQGEAFF	TGTGCCATCAGTGAGTTCCAGGGTGAAGCTTTCTTT
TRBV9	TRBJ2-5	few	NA	CASSGGTGETQYF	TGTGCCAGCAGCGGAGGGACGGGAGAGACCCAGTACTTC
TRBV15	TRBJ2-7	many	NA	CATSRRFGVDPSYEQYF	TGTGCCACCAGCAGAAGGTTTGGGGTGGATCCTTCCTACGAGCAGTACTTC
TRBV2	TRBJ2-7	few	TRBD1	CASRRQGAYEQYF	TGTGCCAGCAGGAGACAGGGGGCCTACGAGCAGTACTTC
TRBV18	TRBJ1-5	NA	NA	CASSPGTLLPQHF	TGTGCCAGCTCACCCGGGACTCTGCTGCCCCAGCATTTT
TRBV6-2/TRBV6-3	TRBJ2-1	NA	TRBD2	CASSYERLAGGTLSDEQFF	TGTGCCAGCAGTTACGAAAGACTAGCGGGTGGTACCCTAAGCGATGAGCAGTTCTTC
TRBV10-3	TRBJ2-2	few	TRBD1	CAISNRQGRTATGELFF	TGTGCCATCAGTAACCGACAGGGTCGAACGGCCACCGGGGAGCTGTTTTTT
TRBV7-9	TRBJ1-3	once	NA	CASIVPSGSGNTIYF	TGTGCCAGCATCGTCCCTTCAGGGAGCGGAAACACCATATATTTT
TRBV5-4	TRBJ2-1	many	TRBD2	CASSLTSVNNEQFF	TGTGCCAGCAGCTTGACTAGCGTTAACAATGAGCAGTTCTTC
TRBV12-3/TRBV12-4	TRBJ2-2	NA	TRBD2	CASSFFPGTRVTGELFF	TGTGCCAGCAGTTTCTTCCCCGGGACTAGGGTCACCGGGGAGCTGTTTTTT
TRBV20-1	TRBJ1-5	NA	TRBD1	CSATRGQINQPQHF	TGCAGTGCTACCAGGGGACAGATCAATCAGCCCCAGCATTTT
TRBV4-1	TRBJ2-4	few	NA	CASSPFGREGFKNIQYF	TGCGCCAGCAGCCCCTTCGGGCGGGAAGGCTTTAAAAACATTCAGTACTTC
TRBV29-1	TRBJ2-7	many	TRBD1	CSVGQGHYEQYF	TGCAGCGTTGGACAGGGACACTACGAGCAGTACTTC
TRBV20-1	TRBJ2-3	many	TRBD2	CSARGGSSDTADTQYF	TGCAGTGCTAGGGGCGGGAGTAGTGATACCGCAGATACGCAGTATTTT
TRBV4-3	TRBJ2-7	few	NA	CASSQDDSYGEQYF	TGCGCCAGCAGCCAAGACGACAGCTACGGGGAGCAGTACTTC
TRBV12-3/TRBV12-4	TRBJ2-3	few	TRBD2	CASSPISGRGLTQYF	TGTGCCAGCTCTCCTATAAGCGGGAGGGGACTTACGCAGTATTTT
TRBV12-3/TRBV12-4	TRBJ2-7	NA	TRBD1	CASSLTTGSYEQYF	TGTGCCAGCAGTTTAACGACAGGGTCCTACGAGCAGTACTTC
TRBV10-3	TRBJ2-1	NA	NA	CAISPTRDEQFF	TGTGCCATCAGTCCCACCCGGGATGAGCAGTTCTTC
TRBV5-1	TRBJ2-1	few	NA	CASSLEPSNNEQFF	TGCGCCAGCAGCTTGGAACCGAGCAACAATGAGCAGTTCTTC
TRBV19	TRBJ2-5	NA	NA	CASGRGYRGRETQYF	TGTGCCAGTGGACGAGGATACCGGGGGCGGGAGACCCAGTACTTC
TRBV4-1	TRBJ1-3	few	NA	CASSQVPGPSGNTIYF	TGCGCCAGCAGCCAAGTGCCGGGACCCTCTGGAAACACCATATATTTT
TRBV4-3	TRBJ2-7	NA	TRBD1	CASSQGTGRYAYEQYF	TGCGCCAGCAGCCAAGGGACAGGGAGGTATGCCTACGAGCAGTACTTC
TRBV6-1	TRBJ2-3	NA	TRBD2	CASTLWGGRATDTQYF	TGTGCCAGCACCCTCTGGGGAGGGAGGGCCACAGATACGCAGTATTTT
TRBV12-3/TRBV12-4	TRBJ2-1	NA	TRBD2	CASSYTSGNLGEQFF	TGTGCCAGCAGTTACACTAGCGGGAACCTGGGTGAGCAGTTCTTC